These T cell receptor beta chains were read from a single sample in a study of T cell repertoires in cytomegalovirus infection. Antigen specificity for these receptors is unknown. MiXCR, run by TCRdb on the reads, gives a single entry per CDR3 protein. The sample yields some 700,000 distinct CDR3 sequences, around 32% seen once. Sequenced here: cultured PBMCs, sampled from culture after CMV antigen stimulation. The receptors come from a human donor in good health (CMV status not recorded). Some clones in this sample may be carry-over from other donors' samples. Each CDR3 is given without its conserved first and last residue.

CDR3: ASSYNPVRNEQF
V: TRBV27

CDR3: ASSQGREGLRYEQY
V: TRBV7-2

CDR3: ASSLAGDTQSNSPLH
V: TRBV7-2

CDR3: ASSLNIYNEQF
V: TRBV7-2

CDR3: ASSYTRGEIYEQY
V: TRBV6-6

CDR3: ATSRGPDRNYEQY
V: TRBV15

CDR3: ASSPSGSYNQPQH
V: TRBV28

CDR3: SLRRGGAGELF
V: TRBV20-1

CDR3: ASSEKDRGLGANVLT
V: TRBV6-1

CDR3: ASSGLAGGTSYNEQF
V: TRBV6-1

CDR3: ASRRGNSPLH
V: TRBV27

CDR3: ASSLAVTGVF
V: TRBV7-8

CDR3: ATRTVSVGTEAF
V: TRBV12-3/TRBV12-4

CDR3: ASSFPGQGYGYT
V: TRBV7-2

CDR3: ASSLVRDGGSSPLH
V: TRBV7-6

CDR3: ASNSDRRSTGELF
V: TRBV6-1

CDR3: ASSLDRPPGNTIY
V: TRBV7-8